The 9 T cell receptor beta chains given below trace back to one sample, sequenced in a study of blood T cell repertoires in COVID-19. Using immunoSEQ multiplex PCR, the repertoire was profiled, and TCRdb retains in-frame clones only, with some absent. Of about 310,000 clones in the sample, 80% to 90% are singletons; the top ten hold 7.8%. Sequenced material: peripheral blood. The source is a woman aged 45-59 years who had recovered from COVID-19.

CDR3 coding DNA: TGTGCCACCAGCAGAGATTGGGCGGGCACCGGGGAGCTGTTTTTT. Its protein product is CATSRDWAGTGELFF. V usage is TRBV15 and J usage is TRBJ2-2, with D perhaps TRBD2 (5 bases). Trimming pared 0 bases from V and 4 bases from J, leaving 9 bases between. CDR3 length: 15 amino acids. Germline-derived CDR1 and CDR2 are LNHNV and YYDKDF (reference sequence).

The rearrangement uses TRBV3-1 (or the pseudogene TRBV3-2) and TRBJ2-5; 7 bases fit TRBD1. Germline values: CDR1 LGHDT, CDR2 YNNKEL (reference sequence). CDR3 length equals 15 residues. J lost 3 bases, V lost 8 bases, and 12 bases had no gene match. Written as DNA, the CDR3 is TGTGCCAGCCGCCGGGTGGGACAGACCAAAGAGACCCAGTACTTC. This encodes CASRRVGQTKETQYF.

The CDR3 bases are TGTGCCAGCAGCTCCCCGGGACAGTCCTTCTATGGCTACACCTTC. This codes for CASSSPGQSFYGYTF. The chain links TRBV7-2 to TRBJ1-2, with 7 bases fitting TRBD1. V lost 4 bases and J lost 4; bases outside the gene matches: 9. Looked up from germline, CDR1 is SGHTA and CDR2 is FQGNSA. CDR3 length: 15 residues.

The chain employs TRBV10-3 and TRBJ2-6; TRBD1 matches at 10 bases. Unmatched junction bases numbered 2, after V lost 3 bases and J lost 0 bases. The CDR3 contains 17 residues. In germline, CDR1 is ENHRY, CDR2 SYGVKD. CDR3 amino acids: CAISDGTGDSGANVLTF. The CDR3 DNA reads TGTGCCATCAGTGATGGGACAGGGGACTCTGGGGCCAACGTCCTGACTTTC.

This chain uses TRBV18 with TRBJ2-2; D may be TRBD1 (5 bases). V lost 9 bases and J lost 3, with 20 bases in between. Germline V gene lookup returns CDR1 KGHSH and CDR2 LQKENI. The CDR3 is 16 amino acids. The CDR3 DNA reads as TGTGCCAGTCCTGCATCCCAAGGGGCATACACCGGGGAGCTGTTTTTT. This gives the protein CASPASQGAYTGELFF.

The V call is TRBV6-1, the J call TRBJ1-2; D unclear. The germline CDR1 and CDR2 sequences are MNHNS and SASEGT. The V end lost 2 bases, the J end lost 4 bases, and 5 bases lay between the germline ends. CDR3 length: 12 amino acids. The CDR3, as DNA: TGTGCCAGCAGTGAATTCCTCTATGGCTACACCTTC. Encoded protein: CASSEFLYGYTF.

The chain has TRBV28 and TRBJ2-5, with a tentative D call TRBD1 (5 bases). The germline gives CDR1 MDHEN, CDR2 SYDVKM. Trimming took 2 bases from V and 5 from J, leaving 18 bases between them. CDR3 length equals 16 residues. CDR3 sequence reads: CASSLNVRGAAETQYF. In nucleotides, the CDR3 is TGTGCCAGCAGTTTAAACGTTCGTGGGGCGGCGGAGACCCAGTACTTC.

This sequence joins TRBV28 and TRBJ1-2, with a possible D match to TRBD1 (5 bases). CDR1 is MDHEN and CDR2 is SYDVKM in the germline V gene. V lost 4 bases and J lost 4, with 13 bases in between. This CDR3 spans 14 amino acids. Written as DNA, the CDR3 is TGTGCCAGCAGTTCCGGGACTTCTGGCTATGGCTACACCTTC. It codes for CASSSGTSGYGYTF.

The chain has TRBV7-2 and TRBJ1-2, with 7 bases fitting TRBD1. CDR1 and CDR2 from the germline V gene are SGHTA and FQGNSA. This CDR3 is built from 16 residues. Trimming removed 2 bases from V and 5 bases from J; junction bases left unmatched: 11. CDR3 sequence: CASSLLGAGGFYGYTF. The DNA for the CDR3 is TGTGCCAGCAGCTTACTCGGGGCAGGGGGGTTTTATGGCTACACCTTC.